The 6 T cell receptor beta chains listed next were all sequenced from one sample in a study of blood T cell repertoires in COVID-19. The protocol was immunoSEQ multiplex PCR, while the TCRdb copy is restricted to in-frame clones and leaves out a portion. The table records about 150,000 clones, roughly 84% of them present only once. Material for sequencing was peripheral blood. The source of these receptors is a man between 65 and 85 years old with acute or convalescent COVID-19.

This rearrangement joins TRBV5-1 to TRBJ2-2; 10 bases map to TRBD2. The CDR3 loop spans 15 amino acids. Germline V CDR1 and CDR2: SGHRS, YFSETQ. The V segment lost 3 bases and the J segment 1 base; nucleotides outside the gene matches: 0. The CDR3: CASSWTSGNTGELFF. The CDR3 DNA follows: TGCGCCAGCAGCTGGACTAGCGGGAACACCGGGGAGCTGTTTTTT.

This chain joins TRBV18 and TRBJ2-7, with 15 bases identical to TRBD2. The CDR3 consists of 17 residues. Germline V CDR1 and CDR2: KGHSH, LQKENI. Trimming at V came to 5 bases and at J to 7 bases, leaving 12 bases not matched to a gene. In nucleotides, the CDR3 is TGTGCCAGCTCAGCCGGGACTAGCGGGGGGCGTTTAGGAGAGCAGTACTTC. Protein product: CASSAGTSGGRLGEQYF. Drawing the rest from reference TRBV18 and TRBJ2-7, the complete variable domain is NAGVMQNPRHLVRRRGQEARLRCSPMKGHSHVYWYRQLPEEGLKFMVYLQKENIIDESGMPKERFSAEFPKEGPSILRIQQVVRGDSAAYFCASSAGTSGGRLGEQYFGPGTRLTVT.

CDR3 amino acids: CASPKGGNEKLFF. The CDR3 region has the DNA TGCGCCAGCCCCAAGGGCGGGAATGAAAAACTGTTTTTT. This chain uses TRBV23-1 with TRBJ1-4; no firm D call. TRBV23-1 is an ORF, with its function uncertain. Trimming left V 8 bases short and J 5 bases short, with 12 bases between. The CDR3 has 13 residues.

V and J are TRBV5-4 and TRBJ2-7; possibly TRBD1 for D (6 bases). CDR3 length equals 13 residues. Germline assignment: CDR1 SGHNT and CDR2 YYREEE (reference sequence). Trimming left V 4 bases short and J 2 bases short, with 10 bases between. This CDR3 is CASSRDTTYEQYF. CDR3 in DNA: TGTGCCAGCAGCCGGGACACCACCTACGAGCAGTACTTC.

The gene calls are TRBV6-6 and TRBJ1-4, with D possibly being TRBD1 (6 bases). Germline CDR1 and CDR2: MNHNY and SVGAGI (reference sequence). The length of the CDR3 is 16 residues. Trimming pared 5 bases from V and 0 bases from J, leaving 13 bases between. The CDR3 region has the DNA TGTGCCAGCAGTGGCAGGGGACGTGCAACTAATGAAAAACTGTTTTTT. Its translation: CASSGRGRATNEKLFF.

The chain recombines TRBV5-5 with TRBJ1-1; tentatively, D is TRBD1 (6 bases). Trimming removed 4 bases at V and 8 bases at J, with 18 bases between. Germline V gene lookup returns CDR1 SGHKS and CDR2 YYEKEE (reference sequence). The CDR3 runs to 14 residues. The CDR3 nucleotides read TGTGCCAGCAGCGGCGCGACAGGTAAAGAAGAAGCTTTCTTT. This codes for CASSGATGKEEAFF.